Below, 27 T cell receptor beta chains from the same sample are listed, as sequenced in a study of shared clonotypes between healthy human individuals. Measured with immunoSEQ multiplex PCR; TCRdb has only the in-frame clones, and not every one. Of over a million clones in the sample, under 99% are singletons; the top ten hold 0.4% to 0.45%. The sample was naive CD4+ T cells sorted from blood. The subset is: CD45RA+ positively selected. The receptors stem from a man aged 30 to 45 in good health.

The V and J genes are TRBV28 and TRBJ2-2; possibly TRBD1 for D (5 bases). The V end was cut by 3 bases, the J end by 4 bases, with 12 bases between. CDR3 length equals 15 residues. CDR1 and CDR2 from the germline V gene are MDHEN and SYDVKM. The CDR3 nucleotides are TGTGCCAGCAGTTTGGGCAGGGCGGCCACCGGGGAGCTGTTTTTT. Translated, it gives CASSLGRAATGELFF. Together with reference TRBV28 and TRBJ2-2, the CDR3 gives the full variable domain: DVKVTQSSRYLVKRTGEKVFLECVQDMDHENMFWYRQDPGLGLRLIYFSYDVKMKEKGDIPEGYSVSREKKERFSLILESASTNQTSMYLCASSLGRAATGELFFGEGSRLTVL.

To note about this clone: Other DNA sequences in the sample encode the same CDR3. The V gene is TRBV6-1, the J gene TRBJ2-7; 11 bases agree with TRBD2. The trim removed 6 bases at V and 0 bases at J, leaving 4 bases unmatched. Germline-derived CDR1 and CDR2 are MNHNS and SASEGT. The CDR3 loop spans 15 amino acids. The CDR3 bases are TGTGCCAGCAGCGGGACTAGCGGAAGCTCCTACGAGCAGTACTTC. Protein: CASSGTSGSSYEQYF.

The chain combines TRBV4-1 with TRBJ2-7; the D gene is possibly TRBD1 (5 bases). This CDR3 is built from 14 residues. Per germline, CDR1 MGHRA and CDR2 YSYEKL. Trimming cost V 4 bases and J 0 bases, with 10 bases left between them. The CDR3 spells CASSPTGVSYEQYF. CDR3 sequence (DNA): TGCGCCAGCAGCCCCACAGGCGTCTCCTACGAGCAGTACTTC.

CDR3 loop: CASSYWVISENIQYF. The CDR3 coding sequence is TGTGCCAGCAGCTATTGGGTCATTAGCGAAAACATTCAGTACTTC. The V gene is TRBV5-6, the J gene TRBJ2-4; TRBD2 is a possible D gene (5 bases). V dropped 3 bases and J dropped 5 bases, with 15 bases sitting between them. From germline, CDR1 is SGHDT and CDR2 YYEEEE. This CDR3 region has 15 residues.

V usage is TRBV30 and J usage is TRBJ1-1; D remains ambiguous. V was pared by 7 bases and J by 6 bases, with 12 bases between. Germline lookup yields CDR1 GTSNPN and CDR2 SVGIG (reference sequence). The CDR3 has 11 amino acids. CDR3 amino acids: CAFSHLAEAFF. DNA of the CDR3: TGTGCCTTCTCCCACCTCGCTGAAGCTTTCTTT.

This chain connects TRBV7-2 to TRBJ2-6; D ambiguous. Germline loops: CDR1 SGHTA, CDR2 FQGNSA. The V end lost 0 bases, the J end lost 4 bases, and 4 bases lay between the germline ends. The CDR3 length is 14 residues. CDR3 protein: CASSLALGANVLTF. DNA of the CDR3: TGTGCCAGCAGCTTAGCGCTCGGGGCCAACGTCCTGACTTTC.

Only one count was recorded for this clone. The chain links TRBV7-9 to TRBJ1-2, with a tentative D call TRBD1 (5 bases). Germline assignment: CDR1 SEHNR and CDR2 FQNEAQ (reference sequence). The CDR3 sequence is 13 residues long. V was clipped by 4 bases and J by 3 bases, with 9 bases between them. The CDR3 DNA sequence: TGTGCCAGCAGCTCGAGGGGACACTATGGCTACACCTTC. Translated, it gives CASSSRGHYGYTF.

The J gene is TRBJ2-7, the V gene TRBV28; D is unresolved. Per the germline V gene, CDR1 is MDHEN and CDR2 is SYDVKM. The CDR3 is made up of 13 amino acids. V was trimmed by 7 bases and J by 3 bases, leaving 13 bases between them. CDR3 in amino acids: CASTNPGVYEQYF. The CDR3 coding sequence is TGTGCCAGCACCAATCCAGGTGTCTACGAGCAGTACTTC.

A note on this clone: A junction end diverges from the germline sequence, so it may reflect a read error. This chain connects TRBV5-4 to TRBJ2-3; TRBD2 aligns across 10 bases. The CDR3 spans 17 residues. Germline V gives CDR1 SGHNT, CDR2 YYREEE (reference sequence). The CDR3 region is CASRLGISSGSADTQYF. The DNA of the CDR3 is TGTGCCAGCAGATTGGGGATTTCTAGCGGGAGTGCAGATACGCAGTATTTT.

J is TRBJ2-1 and V is TRBV30; perhaps TRBD1 as D (6 bases). V lost 0 bases and J lost 13, with 19 bases in between. This CDR3 is built from 14 residues. Germline V gene lookup returns CDR1 GTSNPN and CDR2 SVGIG (reference sequence). CDR3: CAWSVSRGNVGQFF. Written as DNA, the CDR3 is TGTGCCTGGAGTGTTTCCAGGGGCAACGTGGGTCAGTTCTTC.

J is TRBJ2-3 and V is TRBV1; the table's TRBD1 call for D was not verified on the DNA. TRBV1 is shown as a pseudogene. This CDR3 is 16 amino acids long. Written as DNA, the CDR3 is TGCACCAGCAGCCCGCCTGGGACAGGGGCCACAGATACGCAGTATTTT. This sequence encodes CTSSPPGTGATDTQYF.

V usage is TRBV4-3 and J usage is TRBJ2-1; D is possibly TRBD2 (6 bases). CDR1 LGHNA and CDR2 YSLEER come from the germline V gene. The length of the CDR3 is 13 residues. The germline V and J ends were trimmed by 4 bases and 13 bases, with 17 bases remaining between them. The CDR3 DNA is TGCGCCAGCAGCCGGGGACTCCTACCGGCTCAGTTCTTC. It encodes CASSRGLLPAQFF.

CDR3: CASREANMNTEAFF. DNA for the CDR3: TGCGCCAGCCGGGAGGCTAATATGAACACTGAAGCTTTCTTT. The chain is built from TRBV5-1 and TRBJ1-1; D is ambiguous. The CDR3 totals 14 residues. Germline assignment: CDR1 SGHRS and CDR2 YFSETQ. Trimming removed 7 bases at V and 0 bases at J, with 13 bases between.

In regard to this clone: At one boundary the junction diverges from the germline segment, which might be a read error. The chain recombines TRBV7-6 with TRBJ2-2; 14 bases line up with TRBD2. The CDR3 totals 17 residues. Germline V gene lookup returns CDR1 SGHVS and CDR2 FNYEAQ. The CDR3 DNA reads TGTGCCAGCACCACCCGGACTAGCGGGAGGAACCCCGGGGAGCTGTTTTTT. Protein product: CASTTRTSGRNPGELFF. Drawing the rest from reference TRBV7-6 and TRBJ2-2, the complete variable domain is GAGVSQSPRYKVTKRGQDVALRCDPISGHVSLYWYRQALGQGPEFLTYFNYEAQQDKSGLPNDRFSAERPEGSISTLTIQRTEQRDSAMYRCASTTRTSGRNPGELFFGEGSRLTVL.

This chain links TRBV4-1 with TRBJ1-5; 7 bases match TRBD1. V was pared by 3 bases and J by 15 bases, with 8 bases of the junction left unmatched. The CDR3 is made up of 12 amino acids. The germline V gene has CDR1 MGHRA and CDR2 YSYEKL. CDR3 residues: CASSHPRGIRHF. The DNA of the CDR3 is TGCGCCAGCAGCCACCCCAGGGGGATAAGGCATTTT.

V gene TRBV2 combines with J gene TRBJ2-1, with TRBD2 as a possible D gene (6 bases). CDR1 and CDR2 (germline): SNHLY, FYNNEI. The CDR3 spans 17 residues. With 2 bases removed from V and 1 base from J, the gap between germline ends came to 15 bases. This CDR3 is CASSELGLPPSYNEQFF. CDR3 sequence (DNA): TGTGCCAGCAGTGAACTTGGACTACCCCCTTCCTACAATGAGCAGTTCTTC.

The chain carries TRBV11-2 and TRBJ2-7, with TRBD2 identical over 9 bases. This CDR3 region has 17 residues. CDR1 is SGHAT and CDR2 is FQNNGV in the germline V gene. V was clipped by 4 bases and J by 1 base; unmatched bases: 11. Written as DNA, the CDR3 is TGTGCCAGCAGCTCAAAGGGGGGTAGCGGGAGTTCCTACGAGCAGTACTTC. It codes for CASSSKGGSGSSYEQYF.

V usage is TRBV19 and J usage is TRBJ2-1; D not certain. The CDR3 sequence is 12 residues long. Germline CDR1 is LNHDA and CDR2 is SQIVND (reference sequence). The V end was cut by 10 bases, the J end by 8 bases, with 15 bases between. In DNA, the CDR3 is TGTGCCACCATAAGTAGGGCGCATGAGCAGTTCTTC. Amino acids: CATISRAHEQFF.

J is TRBJ2-3 and V is TRBV19, with 10 bases fitting TRBD1. The CDR3 runs 16 residues. The germline V gene encodes CDR1 LNHDA and CDR2 SQIVND (reference sequence). V shed 5 bases, J shed 1 base, and the junction held 6 bases outside the gene matches. The chain's CDR3 is CASSGDRGRGTDTQYF. DNA of the CDR3: TGTGCCAGTAGTGGCGACAGGGGGCGAGGCACAGATACGCAGTATTTT.

This chain uses TRBV29-1 with TRBJ1-4; D gene uncertain. The CDR3 sequence is 14 residues long. Trimming removed 4 bases at V and 0 bases at J, with 9 bases between. Germline CDR1 and CDR2: SQVTM and ANQGSEA. CDR3: CSVVGSPTNEKLFF. In DNA, the CDR3 is TGCAGCGTTGTAGGGAGTCCAACTAATGAAAAACTGTTTTTT.

This clone has only one observation. The chain recombines TRBV4-2 with TRBJ2-3; D gene ambiguous. There are 14 residues in the CDR3. The germline CDR1 and CDR2 sequences are LGHNA and YNFKEQ. V was cut by 4 bases and J by 0 bases, with 8 bases left in between. The CDR3 here is CASSPTSSTDTQYF. DNA of the CDR3: TGTGCCAGCAGCCCGACATCTAGCACAGATACGCAGTATTTT.

This sequence joins TRBV27 and TRBJ2-3; the match to TRBD2 covers 12 bases. Germline CDR1 MNHEY, CDR2 SMNVEV (reference sequence). The ends lost 7 bases at V and 3 bases at J; junction bases unmatched: 2. The CDR3 consists of 14 residues. DNA of the CDR3: TGTGCCAGCAAAACTAGCGGGAGGACAGATACGCAGTATTTT. Protein sequence: CASKTSGRTDTQYF.

The V and J genes are TRBV5-4 and TRBJ2-1; 14 bases match TRBD2. In germline, CDR1 is SGHNT, CDR2 YYREEE (reference sequence). Losses at the gene ends were 3 bases for V and 4 bases for J; bases not matched to a gene: 12. The CDR3 contains 19 residues. The CDR3 loop is CASSSGTSGSRMPYNEQFF. CDR3 nucleotide sequence: TGTGCCAGCAGCTCAGGGACTAGCGGGAGTCGCATGCCTTACAATGAGCAGTTCTTC.

The chain joins TRBV11-2 to TRBJ2-3, with 10 bases aligning to TRBD2. The CDR3 loop spans 18 amino acids. Germline CDR1 reads SGHAT; CDR2 reads FQNNGV. V was pared by 1 base and J by 4 bases, with 11 bases of the junction left unmatched. The chain's CDR3 is CASSLVGPSGSTPDTQYF. The CDR3 bases are TGTGCCAGCAGCTTAGTGGGTCCTAGCGGGAGTACCCCAGATACGCAGTATTTT.

The V call is TRBV27, the J call TRBJ2-7; D tentatively reads TRBD1 or TRBD2 (6 bases each). This CDR3 has 13 amino acids. V gave up 5 bases and J gave up 6 bases, with 14 bases separating them. CDR1 and CDR2 from the germline V gene are MNHEY and SMNVEV (reference sequence). CDR3 coding DNA: TGTGCCAGCAGTGCCAGTGGGGGGCTCGAGCAGTACTTC. Its protein is CASSASGGLEQYF.

The chain links TRBV28 to TRBJ2-1; TRBD2 agrees at 11 bases. CDR3 length equals 16 residues. The junction had 8 bases not matched to a gene; V was cut back by 10 bases and J by 0 bases. The germline V gene has CDR1 MDHEN and CDR2 SYDVKM. The CDR3: CATRTTSGSSYNEQFF. Here the CDR3 DNA reads TGTGCCACAAGAACAACTAGCGGGAGCTCCTACAATGAGCAGTTCTTC.

Remarks on this clone: Other DNA sequences in the sample encode the same CDR3. The chain couples TRBV28 to TRBJ1-2; possible D gene TRBD1, 5 bases. Germline V gives CDR1 MDHEN, CDR2 SYDVKM. The CDR3 is 13 amino acids. The germline V and J ends were trimmed by 4 bases and 4 bases, with 10 bases remaining between them. CDR3 coding DNA: TGTGCCAGCAGTTCGCAGGGAGGCTATGGCTACACCTTC. Its protein product is CASSSQGGYGYTF.